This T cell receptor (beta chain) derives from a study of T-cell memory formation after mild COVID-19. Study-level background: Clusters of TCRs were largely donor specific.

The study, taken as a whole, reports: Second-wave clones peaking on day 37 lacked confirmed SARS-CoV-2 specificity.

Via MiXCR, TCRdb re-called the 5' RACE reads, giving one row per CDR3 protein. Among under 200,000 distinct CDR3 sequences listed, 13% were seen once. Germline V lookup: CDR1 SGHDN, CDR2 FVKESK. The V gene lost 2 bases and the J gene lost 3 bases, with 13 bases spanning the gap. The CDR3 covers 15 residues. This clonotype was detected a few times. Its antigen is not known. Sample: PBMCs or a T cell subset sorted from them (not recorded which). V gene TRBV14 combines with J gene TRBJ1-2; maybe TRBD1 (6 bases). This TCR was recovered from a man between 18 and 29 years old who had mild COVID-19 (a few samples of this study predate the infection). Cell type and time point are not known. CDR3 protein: CASSQYRAGHYGYTF. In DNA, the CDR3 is TGTGCCAGCAGCCAATACAGGGCAGGTCACTATGGCTACACCTTC.